This T cell receptor beta chain was obtained from a study of blood T cells in healthy people across ages. Study-level results: Older age went with lower TCR beta diversity per million T cells, in a roughly linear way. Compared with aged donors, long-lived donors showed fewer expanded clones, suggesting selection.

Primed by a sample-barcoded 5' primer and a J-beta primer mix, a second PCR proceeded for 7 to 11 cycles. TCRdb reprocessed the 5' RACE reads with MiXCR, giving one entry per CDR3 protein. The table includes approximately 320,000 distinct CDR3 sequences, roughly 26% detected once. Details on this clonotype: Its antigen is still unknown.

The CDR3 is 16 amino acids. Source material: blood. The chain combines TRBV21-1 with TRBJ2-5; the table names TRBD1, a call not compared with the DNA. The J call may be incorrect, as the DNA end agrees better with TRBJ2-7. TRBV21-1 is annotated as a pseudogene. This clonotype was sampled from a woman aged 70-85 years in good health. The CDR3 loop is CANSKTTDGTGGEQYF. The DNA for the CDR3 is TGTGCCAACAGCAAAACAACCGACGGGACAGGGGGCGAGCAGTACTTC.